The present entry profiles one TCR beta chain with its context. This record belongs to a study of blood T cell repertoires in COVID-19. On the study more broadly: Spain, Italy and the United States supplied samples that represented acute and convalescent COVID-19.

Per the original data handling: Quantification of nucleated cells was approximated via reference gene primer amplification. Here immunoSEQ multiplex PCR was the method, and the copy in TCRdb shows in-frame clones only, minus some. V and J calls and clone size are as listed in that table; D and trimming were resolved from the DNA. The table lists 250,000 to 300,000 clones, approximately 90% of them singletons. This clonotype was obtained from a man aged 18 to 30 with active or convalescent COVID-19. The specimen was peripheral blood.

Here the CDR3 DNA reads TGTGCCAGCAGCGTCAGAATCTCCTACGAGCAGTACTTC. It encodes CASSVRISYEQYF. V usage is TRBV27 and J usage is TRBJ2-7, with D unresolved. Germline assignment: CDR1 MNHEY and CDR2 SMNVEV (reference sequence). The CDR3 has 13 residues. Trimming removed 6 bases at V and 0 bases at J, with 9 bases between.